A selection of T cell receptor beta chains follows, all from one sample in a study of beta chain features in type 1 diabetes. Sequencing used immunoSEQ multiplex PCR; TCRdb keeps in-frame clones, though not all of them. Of 240,000 or so clones in the sample, under 70% were seen once. Sequences were obtained from naive CD4+ T cells from blood. Receptor source: a man aged 25 to 45 in good health. CDR3s include the opening cysteine and the closing phenylalanine or tryptophan. The D gene is left open where the match is weak. The size of a clone is reported for some rows only, either as once, few or many, or as a class for expanded clones.

j_call d_call clone_size v_call cdr3_nt cdr3_aa
TRBJ1-3 - - TRBV29-1 TGCAGCGTTGGCGGGGACCCCAGAGGAGGAAACACCATATATTTT CSVGGDPRGGNTIYF
TRBJ1-1 - - TRBV29-1 TGCAGCGTCAGGGGCTTGGACGCAAACACTGAAGCTTTCTTT CSVRGLDANTEAFF
TRBJ2-1 TRBD2 - TRBV30 TGTGCCTGGAGGTCTCTAGCGGGAGTGGGATACAATGAGCAGTTCTTC CAWRSLAGVGYNEQFF
TRBJ2-7 TRBD2 - TRBV30 TGTGCCTGGAGTCCTCTAGCGGCCTCCTACGAGCAGTACTTC CAWSPLAASYEQYF
TRBJ2-5 - - TRBV7-9 TGTGCCAGCAGCTTAGCGGTAGGCGTGAGAGAGACCCAGTACTTC CASSLAVGVRETQYF
TRBJ2-2 - - TRBV4-3 TGCGCCAGCAGCCACCTGGACGCCGGGGAGCTGTTTTTT CASSHLDAGELFF
TRBJ2-5 TRBD2 few TRBV29-1 TGCAGCGCCGAGACTAGCGGGAGGGAGACCCAGTACTTC CSAETSGRETQYF
TRBJ2-5 TRBD1 - TRBV7-6 TGTGCCAGCAGCTTAGTTTTTTCCAGGGGGCAAGAGACCCAGTACTTC CASSLVFSRGQETQYF
TRBJ2-3 - few TRBV10-3 TGTGCCATCAGTGGAGCAGATACGCAGTATTTT CAISGADTQYF
TRBJ2-7 - - TRBV30 TGTGCCTGGAGTCGCACAGGAGGAGACGAGCAGTACTTC CAWSRTGGDEQYF
TRBJ2-4 - - TRBV6-5 TGTGCCAGCAGATCGGGGACCGAAAACATTCAGTACTTC CASRSGTENIQYF
TRBJ2-7 - once TRBV7-9 TGTGCCAGCAGCTCGGGACTCCGGGCAACCTACGAGCAGTACTTC CASSSGLRATYEQYF
TRBJ1-6 - - TRBV9 TGTGCCAGCAGCGTTCGCGCGAGCTCCTATAATTCACCCCTCCACTTT CASSVRASSYNSPLHF
TRBJ2-1 TRBD2 few TRBV9 TGTGCCAGCAGCCCTTTAGCGGGGGTCTACAATGAGCAGTTCTTC CASSPLAGVYNEQFF
TRBJ2-1 - few TRBV20-1 TGCAGTGCCCCCGTCAAGGAGCAGTTCTTC CSAPVKEQFF
TRBJ1-2 TRBD1 - TRBV2 TGTGCCAGCAGTGAAGCCAGGGGGTATGGCTACACCTTC CASSEARGYGYTF
TRBJ1-2 TRBD1 - TRBV30 TGTGCCTGGAGGGACAGGTACTATGGCTACACCTTC CAWRDRYYGYTF
TRBJ1-2 TRBD1 few TRBV29-1 TGCAGCGTTGAAAGGGGGACAGCCTATGGCTACACCTTC CSVERGTAYGYTF
TRBJ2-1 TRBD2 - TRBV5-4 TGTGCCAGCAGCCCTACTAGCGGGAGCGTAAATGAGCAGTTCTTC CASSPTSGSVNEQFF
TRBJ2-1 TRBD2 few TRBV29-1 TGCAGCGTCGCCACTGGGAGCGGGAGATCCTACAATGAGCAGTTCTTC CSVATGSGRSYNEQFF
TRBJ2-7 - few TRBV5-4 TGTGCCAGCAGCTCGGCGGGGCAAGGTAACAACGAGCAGTACTTC CASSSAGQGNNEQYF
TRBJ2-3 - few TRBV30 TGTGCCTGGAGCCCGGACCTTTTTGGGGCAGATACGCAGTATTTT CAWSPDLFGADTQYF
TRBJ2-7 TRBD2 - TRBV6-6 TGTGCCAGCAGCCCGGACGGACTAGCCTACGAGCAGTACTTC CASSPDGLAYEQYF
TRBJ2-1 - - TRBV5-1 TGCGCCAGCAGCAAAGAAGGGGCCCACAATGAGCAGTTCTTC CASSKEGAHNEQFF
TRBJ1-2 TRBD1 - TRBV9 TGTGCCAGCAGCGCGAGGACAGGGAGCAACTATGGCTACACCTTC CASSARTGSNYGYTF
TRBJ1-1 - - TRBV29-1 TGCAGCGTTGAAGGGCGTTTCACTGAAGCTTTCTTT CSVEGRFTEAFF